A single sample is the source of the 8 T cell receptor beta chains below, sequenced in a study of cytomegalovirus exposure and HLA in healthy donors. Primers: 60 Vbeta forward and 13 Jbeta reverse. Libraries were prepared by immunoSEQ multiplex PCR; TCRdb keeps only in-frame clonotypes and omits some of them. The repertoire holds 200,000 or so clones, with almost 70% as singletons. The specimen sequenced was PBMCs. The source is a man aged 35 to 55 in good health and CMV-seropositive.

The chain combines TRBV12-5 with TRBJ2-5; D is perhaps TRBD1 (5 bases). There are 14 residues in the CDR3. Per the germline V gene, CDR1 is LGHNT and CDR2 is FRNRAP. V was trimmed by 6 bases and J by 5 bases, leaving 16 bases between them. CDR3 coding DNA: TGTGCTAGTGGCCCCAGGGATCTACGGGAGACCCAGTACTTC. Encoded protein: CASGPRDLRETQYF. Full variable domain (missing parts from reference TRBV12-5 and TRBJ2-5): DARVTQTPRHKVTEMGQEVTMRCQPILGHNTVFWYRQTMMQGLELLAYFRNRAPLDDSGMPKDRFSAEMPDATLATLKIQPSEPRDSAVYFCASGPRDLRETQYFGPGTRLLVL.

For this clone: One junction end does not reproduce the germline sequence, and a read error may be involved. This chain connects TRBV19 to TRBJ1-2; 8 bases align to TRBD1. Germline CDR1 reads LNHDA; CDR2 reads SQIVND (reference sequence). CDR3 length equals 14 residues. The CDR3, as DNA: TGTGCCAGTTATGGACAGGGCGGGGGCTATGGCTCCACCTTC. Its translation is CASYGQGGGYGSTF.

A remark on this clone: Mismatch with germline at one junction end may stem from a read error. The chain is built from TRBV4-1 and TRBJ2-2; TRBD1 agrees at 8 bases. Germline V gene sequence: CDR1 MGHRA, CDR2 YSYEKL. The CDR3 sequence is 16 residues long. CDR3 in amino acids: CASSQRTGGDTRELFF. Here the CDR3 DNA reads TGCGCCAGCAGCCAGAGAACAGGGGGAGACACCCGGGAGCTGTTTTTT.

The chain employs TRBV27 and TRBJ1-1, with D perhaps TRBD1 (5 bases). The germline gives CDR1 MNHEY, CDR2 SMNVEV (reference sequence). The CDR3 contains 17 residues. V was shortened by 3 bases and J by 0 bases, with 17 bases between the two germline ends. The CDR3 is CASSFQGSGGLNTEAFF. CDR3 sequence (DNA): TGTGCCAGCAGTTTTCAGGGATCGGGAGGTTTGAACACTGAAGCTTTCTTT.

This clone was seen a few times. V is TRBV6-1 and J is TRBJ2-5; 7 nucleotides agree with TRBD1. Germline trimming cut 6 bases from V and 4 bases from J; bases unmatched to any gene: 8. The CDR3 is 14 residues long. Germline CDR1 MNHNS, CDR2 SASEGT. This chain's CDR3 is CASSQGQLGETQYF. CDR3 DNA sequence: TGTGCCAGCAGCCAGGGACAGTTAGGAGAGACCCAGTACTTC.

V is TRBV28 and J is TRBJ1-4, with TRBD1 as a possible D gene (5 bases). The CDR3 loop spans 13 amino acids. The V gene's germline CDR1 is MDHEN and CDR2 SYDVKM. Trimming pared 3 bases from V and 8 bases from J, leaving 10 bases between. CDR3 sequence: CASSLRHREKLFF. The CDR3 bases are TGTGCCAGCAGTTTGCGACACAGGGAAAAACTGTTTTTT.

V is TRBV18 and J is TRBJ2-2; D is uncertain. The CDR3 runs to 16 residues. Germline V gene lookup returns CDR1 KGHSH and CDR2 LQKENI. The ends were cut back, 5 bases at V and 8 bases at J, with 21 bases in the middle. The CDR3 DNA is TGTGCCAGCTCATCAACGTTCTCGACATTTTTTGGGGAGCTGTTTTTT. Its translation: CASSSTFSTFFGELFF.

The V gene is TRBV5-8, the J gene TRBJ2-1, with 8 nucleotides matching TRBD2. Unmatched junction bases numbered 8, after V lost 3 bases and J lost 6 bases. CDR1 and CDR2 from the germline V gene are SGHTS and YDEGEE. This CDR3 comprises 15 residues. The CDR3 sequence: CASSSSGSPSNEQFF. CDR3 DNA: TGTGCCAGCAGCTCCAGCGGGAGCCCATCCAATGAGCAGTTCTTC. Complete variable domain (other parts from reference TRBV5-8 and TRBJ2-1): EAGVTQSPTHLIKTRGQQATLRCSPISGHTSVYWYQQALGLGLQFLLWYDEGEERNRGNFPPRFSGRQFPNYSSELNVNALELEDSALYLCASSSSGSPSNEQFFGPGTRLTVL.